Presented here are 16 T cell receptor beta chains from one specimen sequenced in a study of early stage breast cancer tumors. Sequencing was performed with immunoSEQ multiplex PCR; in TCRdb, only in-frame clones are kept and a portion is missing. The data show 5,500 to 7,000 clones, approximately 73% seen once. Source material: normal breast tissue next to the tumor. All receptors come from a person aged 40-50 years with breast cancer.

V usage is TRBV7-8 and J usage is TRBJ2-7, with TRBD2 identical over 7 bases. The CDR3 is made up of 19 amino acids. CDR1 SGHVS and CDR2 FQNEAQ come from the germline V gene. Trimming at V came to 0 bases and at J to 0 bases, leaving 14 bases not matched to a gene. CDR3: CASSLAKGLGGSASYEQYF. The CDR3 DNA follows: TGTGCCAGCAGCTTAGCTAAGGGTCTGGGCGGGAGCGCCTCCTACGAGCAGTACTTC.

The chain employs TRBV2 and TRBJ2-1, with TRBD2 matching over 9 bases. Germline V gene sequence: CDR1 SNHLY, CDR2 FYNNEI. V lost 6 bases to trimming and J lost 6 bases; unmatched junction nucleotides: 9. CDR3 length equals 15 residues. The CDR3 reads CASSAPRTSANEQFF. The CDR3 nucleotides read TGTGCCAGCAGCGCCCCAAGGACTAGCGCCAATGAGCAGTTCTTC.

The V and J genes are TRBV7-9 and TRBJ2-5, with D possibly being TRBD1 (5 bases). The V gene's germline CDR1 is SEHNR and CDR2 FQNEAQ (reference sequence). This CDR3 is 14 amino acids long. Trimming left V 6 bases short and J 4 bases short, with 15 bases between. This chain's CDR3 is CASRSKWGAETQYF. The CDR3 nucleotides read TGTGCCAGCAGGTCTAAGTGGGGCGCAGAGACCCAGTACTTC.

This rearrangement joins TRBV9 to TRBJ1-3, with 7 bases fitting TRBD1. Germline trimming cut 3 bases from V and 0 bases from J; bases unmatched to any gene: 9. This CDR3 has 17 residues. The germline V gene has CDR1 SGDLS and CDR2 YYNGEE. As DNA, the CDR3 is TGTGCCAGCAGCGAGAAAGCGGCAGGGGGCTCTGGAAACACCATATATTTT. It is translated as CASSEKAAGGSGNTIYF.

In its sample, this clone was seen a few times. V usage is TRBV19 and J usage is TRBJ1-2, with D possibly being TRBD1 (5 bases). Trimming stripped 1 base from V and 2 bases from J, with 11 bases between. The V gene's germline CDR1 is LNHDA and CDR2 SQIVND (reference sequence). This CDR3 has 15 amino acids. CDR3 loop: CASSIATGENYGYTF. The CDR3 DNA is TGTGCCAGTAGTATAGCAACAGGAGAGAACTATGGCTACACCTTC.

The genes are TRBV5-1 and TRBJ2-1; D gene ambiguous. The V end was cut by 4 bases, the J end by 4 bases, with 24 bases between. In germline, CDR1 is SGHRS, CDR2 YFSETQ. This CDR3 region has 18 residues. The CDR3 loop reads CASSPRTDLLLLYNEQFF. In nucleotides, the CDR3 is TGCGCCAGCAGCCCTAGAACAGATTTACTCCTTCTTTACAATGAGCAGTTCTTC.

This clone occurred once. The V call is TRBV30, the J call TRBJ2-3; D gene ambiguous. Germline lookup yields CDR1 GTSNPN and CDR2 SVGIG (reference sequence). The CDR3 loop spans 14 amino acids. Trimming removed 2 bases from V and 2 bases from J, with 11 bases in between. CDR3 coding DNA: TGTGCCTGGAGTCAAGGGAAGTACACAGATACGCAGTATTTT. Protein: CAWSQGKYTDTQYF.

This clone was detected only once. This chain uses TRBV5-4 with TRBJ1-2; possibly TRBD1 for D (6 bases). Germline V gene data show CDR1 as SGHNT and CDR2 as YYREEE (reference sequence). V was shortened by 7 bases and J by 3 bases, with 13 bases between the two germline ends. The CDR3 has 13 residues. As DNA, the CDR3 is TGTGCCAGCGGTAGGGGGGGGGACTATGGCTACACCTTC. Its translation: CASGRGGDYGYTF.

This clone appeared a few times. This chain joins TRBV11-3 and TRBJ2-3; perhaps TRBD2 as D (5 bases). Trimming took 0 bases from V and 6 from J, leaving 16 bases between them. The germline V gene encodes CDR1 SGHNT and CDR2 YENEEA. CDR3 length: 16 residues. The CDR3 loop reads CASSLDSGEGVDTQYF. DNA for the CDR3: TGTGCCAGCAGCTTAGATTCTGGCGAGGGTGTGGATACGCAGTATTTT.

This chain joins TRBV5-1 and TRBJ2-7; 8 nucleotides line up with TRBD2. Trimming took 0 bases from V and 6 from J; bases not matched to a gene: 14. This CDR3 region has 17 residues. Looked up from germline, CDR1 is SGHRS and CDR2 is YFSETQ. The CDR3 spells CASSLGAIGTSTVEQYF. In nucleotides, the CDR3 is TGCGCCAGCAGCTTGGGGGCCATCGGGACTAGTACCGTCGAGCAGTACTTC.

This chain joins TRBV7-4 and TRBJ2-1; 9 bases are a match to TRBD2. This CDR3 comprises 14 residues. Trimming cost V 11 bases and J 2 bases; bases outside gene matches: 7. The germline gives CDR1 SGHVT, CDR2 SQSDAQ. CDR3 protein: CAGLAGGTYNEQFF. For the CDR3, the DNA is TGTGCCGGACTGGCGGGAGGGACCTACAATGAGCAGTTCTTC. The full variable domain, its missing parts supplied by reference TRBV7-4 and TRBJ2-1, is GAGVSQSPRYKVAKRGRDVALRCDSISGHVTLYWYRQTLGQGSEVLTYSQSDAQRDKSGRPSGRFSAERPERSVSTLKIQRTEQGDSAVYLCAGLAGGTYNEQFFGPGTRLTVL.

In its sample, this clone is medium-sized. The chain uses TRBV13 and TRBJ2-7; no clear D gene. This CDR3 is built from 14 residues. Trimming cost V 4 bases and J 1 base, with 11 bases left between them. Per the germline V gene, CDR1 is PRHDT and CDR2 is FYEKMQ (reference sequence). The CDR3 loop reads CASSSRTDSYEQYF. The CDR3 region has the DNA TGTGCCAGCAGCTCGAGGACCGATTCCTACGAGCAGTACTTC. The whole variable domain, filled in from reference TRBV13 and TRBJ2-7, reads AAGVIQSPRHLIKEKRETATLKCYPIPRHDTVYWYQQGPGQDPQFLISFYEKMQSDKGSIPDRFSAQQFSDYHSELNMSSLELGDSALYFCASSSRTDSYEQYFGPGTRLTVT.

The J gene is TRBJ1-3, the V gene TRBV2; D is perhaps TRBD1 (6 bases). The V and J ends lost 6 bases and 6 bases respectively, with 15 bases between them. This CDR3 region has 14 residues. Germline V CDR1 and CDR2: SNHLY, FYNNEI. The CDR3 nucleotides are TGTGCCAGCAGCAGGGTGACAGGAGAAAACACCATATATTTT. It encodes CASSRVTGENTIYF. The complete variable domain, with remaining parts taken from reference TRBV2 and TRBJ1-3, reads EPEVTQTPSHQVTQMGQEVILRCVPISNHLYFYWYRQILGQKVEFLVSFYNNEISEKSEIFDDQFSVERPDGSNFTLKIRSTKLEDSAMYFCASSRVTGENTIYFGEGSWLTVV.

The chain recombines TRBV19 with TRBJ2-1, with 10 bases identical to TRBD2. This CDR3 spans 15 amino acids. Germline assignment: CDR1 LNHDA and CDR2 SQIVND (reference sequence). V trimming: 1 base; J trimming: 9 bases; junction bases outside the gene matches: 6. The CDR3 nucleotides are TGTGCCAGTAGTATAGGGACTAGCGGAAACCTTGAGCAGTTCTTC. The encoded protein is CASSIGTSGNLEQFF.

In nucleotides, the CDR3 is TGTGCCAGCAGTCGAGGTTCGAGCGGGATTCGGCTGGTGTTTTTT. This sequence encodes CASSRGSSGIRLVFF. The rearrangement joins TRBV2 to TRBJ2-2, with 7 bases that match TRBD2. In germline, CDR1 is SNHLY, CDR2 FYNNEI. The CDR3 sequence is 15 residues long. The V and J ends lost 5 bases and 15 bases, in that order; junction bases with no gene match: 18.

The genes are TRBV18 and TRBJ2-5; no reliable D call. In germline, CDR1 is KGHSH, CDR2 LQKENI. The CDR3 contains 15 residues. Trimming cost V 1 base and J 0 bases, with 9 bases left between them. CDR3 residues: CASSPQTTYQETQYF. CDR3 coding DNA: TGTGCCAGCTCACCACAAACAACCTACCAAGAGACCCAGTACTTC.